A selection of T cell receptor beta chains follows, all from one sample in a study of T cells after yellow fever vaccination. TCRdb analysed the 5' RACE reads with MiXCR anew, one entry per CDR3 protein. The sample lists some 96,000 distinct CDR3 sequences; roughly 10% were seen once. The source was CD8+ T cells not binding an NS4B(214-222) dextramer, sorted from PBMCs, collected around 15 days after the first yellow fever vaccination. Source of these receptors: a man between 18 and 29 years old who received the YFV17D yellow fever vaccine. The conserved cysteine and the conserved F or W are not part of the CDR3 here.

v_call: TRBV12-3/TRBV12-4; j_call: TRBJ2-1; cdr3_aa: ASSTLLLAGGPYEQF
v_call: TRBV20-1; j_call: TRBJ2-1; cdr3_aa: SASPRDRNEQF
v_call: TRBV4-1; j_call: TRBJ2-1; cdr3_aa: ASSRPASPEQF
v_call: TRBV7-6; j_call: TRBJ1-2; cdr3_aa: ASSLTVGNYGYT
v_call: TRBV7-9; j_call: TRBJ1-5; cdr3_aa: ASSLVGGIGNQPQH
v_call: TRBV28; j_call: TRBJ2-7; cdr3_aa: ASSYPTGARSYEQY
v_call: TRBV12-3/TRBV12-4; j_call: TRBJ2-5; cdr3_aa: ASSLVGEQETQY
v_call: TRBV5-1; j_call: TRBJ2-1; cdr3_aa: ASSLRHGFYNEQF
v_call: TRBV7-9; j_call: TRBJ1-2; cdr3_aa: ASSIYVDRGNYGYT
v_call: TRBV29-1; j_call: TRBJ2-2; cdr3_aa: SVEGGGNTGELF
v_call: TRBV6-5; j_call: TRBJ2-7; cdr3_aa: ASRVAGQQY
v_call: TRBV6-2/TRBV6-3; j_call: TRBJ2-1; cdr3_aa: ASSYNVGPWF
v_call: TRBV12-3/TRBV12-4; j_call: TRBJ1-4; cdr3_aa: ASSSHQGATNEKLF
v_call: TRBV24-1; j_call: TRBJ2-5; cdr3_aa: ATSGGQETQY
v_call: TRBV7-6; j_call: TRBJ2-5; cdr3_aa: ASSPQDVPQETQY
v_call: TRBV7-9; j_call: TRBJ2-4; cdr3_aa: ASSLLVGQASFQY
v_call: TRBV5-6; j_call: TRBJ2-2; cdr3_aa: ASSLGSHTGELF
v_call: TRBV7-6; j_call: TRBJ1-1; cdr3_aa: ASSLDPGPNTEAF
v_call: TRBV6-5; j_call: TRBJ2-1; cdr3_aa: ASSYSAGGAHEQF
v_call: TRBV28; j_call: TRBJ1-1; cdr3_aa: ASSKWERNTEAF
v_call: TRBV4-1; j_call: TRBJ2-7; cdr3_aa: ASSQEEGRSYEQY
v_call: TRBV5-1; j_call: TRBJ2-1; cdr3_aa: ASSLVGTSGSYNEQF
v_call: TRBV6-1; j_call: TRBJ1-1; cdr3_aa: ASLQGATRNTEAF
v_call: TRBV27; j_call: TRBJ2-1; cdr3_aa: ASSSGYTVIYNEQF
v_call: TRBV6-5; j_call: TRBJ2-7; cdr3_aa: ASSYGLAGGIGYEQY
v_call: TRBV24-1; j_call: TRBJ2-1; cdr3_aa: ATSDFYNEQF
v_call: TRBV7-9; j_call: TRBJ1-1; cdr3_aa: ASSLSIGMNTEAF
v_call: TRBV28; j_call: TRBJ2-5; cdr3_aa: ASSPNVLGSGTQY
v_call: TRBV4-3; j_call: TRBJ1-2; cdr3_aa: ASSQEGEGGLYGYT
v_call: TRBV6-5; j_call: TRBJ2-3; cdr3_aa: ASSYVGLDTDTQY
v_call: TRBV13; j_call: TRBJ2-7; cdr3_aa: ASSFPLNEQY
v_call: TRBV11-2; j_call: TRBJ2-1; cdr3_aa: ASRSTGNEQF
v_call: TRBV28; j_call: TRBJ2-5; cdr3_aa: ASSLYRKKETQY
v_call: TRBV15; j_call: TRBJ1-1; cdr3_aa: ATSRDTMNTEAF
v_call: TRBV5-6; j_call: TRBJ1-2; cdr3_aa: ASSEGQGRYGYT
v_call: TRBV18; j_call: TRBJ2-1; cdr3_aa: ASSPAGARWDEQF
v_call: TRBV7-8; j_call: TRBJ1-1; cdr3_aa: ASSLGQGWGTEAF
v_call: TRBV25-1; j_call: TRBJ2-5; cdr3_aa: ASSESQRPQETQY
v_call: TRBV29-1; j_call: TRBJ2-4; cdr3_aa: SVEDSGGFSENIQY
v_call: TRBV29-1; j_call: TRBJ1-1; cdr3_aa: SVEDTRGGGEAF
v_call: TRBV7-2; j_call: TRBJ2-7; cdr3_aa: ASSPGPAQY
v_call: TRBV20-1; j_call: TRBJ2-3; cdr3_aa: SADRVASTDTQY
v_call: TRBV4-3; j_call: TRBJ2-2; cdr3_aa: ASSQGGGGLGTGELF
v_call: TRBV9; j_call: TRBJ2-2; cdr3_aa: ASSFRRTLSTGELF
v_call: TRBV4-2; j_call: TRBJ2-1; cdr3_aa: ASSQEGGGFNEQF
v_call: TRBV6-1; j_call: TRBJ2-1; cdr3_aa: ASSSYALGNEQF
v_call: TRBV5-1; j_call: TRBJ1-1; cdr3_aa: ASSLGQGPTEAF
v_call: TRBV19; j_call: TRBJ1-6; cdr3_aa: ASSPQGINSPLH
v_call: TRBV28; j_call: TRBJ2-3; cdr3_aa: ASSFGQTTDTQY
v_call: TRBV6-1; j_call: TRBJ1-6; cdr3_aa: ASSEGTGWTLH
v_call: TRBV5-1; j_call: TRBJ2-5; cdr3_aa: ASYSTDDETQY
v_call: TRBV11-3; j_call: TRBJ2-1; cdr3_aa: AHPRLLARSTYNEQF
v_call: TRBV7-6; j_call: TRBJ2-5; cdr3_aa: ASRGEQETQY
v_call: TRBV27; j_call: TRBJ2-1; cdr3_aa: ASSLSVVNEQF
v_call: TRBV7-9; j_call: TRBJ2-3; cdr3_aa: ASSLPRDRTSDTQY
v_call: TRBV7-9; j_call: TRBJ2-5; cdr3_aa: ASSLAPRGETQY
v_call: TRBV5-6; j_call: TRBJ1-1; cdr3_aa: ASSWGVAVEAF
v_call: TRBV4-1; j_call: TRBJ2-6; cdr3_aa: ASSQGGANVLT
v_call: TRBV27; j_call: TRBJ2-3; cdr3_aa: ASSLGAGRITDTQY
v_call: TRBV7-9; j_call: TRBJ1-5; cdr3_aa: ASSLGSSSNQPQH